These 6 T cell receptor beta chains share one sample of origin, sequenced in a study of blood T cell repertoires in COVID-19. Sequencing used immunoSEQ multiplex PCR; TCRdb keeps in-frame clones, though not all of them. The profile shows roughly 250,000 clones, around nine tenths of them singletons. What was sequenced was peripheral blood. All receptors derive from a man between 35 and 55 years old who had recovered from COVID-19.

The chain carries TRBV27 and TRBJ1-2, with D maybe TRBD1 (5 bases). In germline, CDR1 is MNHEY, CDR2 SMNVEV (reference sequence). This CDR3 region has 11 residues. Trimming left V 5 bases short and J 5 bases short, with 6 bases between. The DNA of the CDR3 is TGTGCCAGCAGTGACAGATATGGCTACACCTTC. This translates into CASSDRYGYTF.

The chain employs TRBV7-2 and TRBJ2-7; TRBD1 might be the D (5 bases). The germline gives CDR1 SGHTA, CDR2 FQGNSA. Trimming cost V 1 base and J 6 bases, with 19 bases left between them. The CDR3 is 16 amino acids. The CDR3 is CASSLGGARVSTEQYF. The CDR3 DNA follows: TGTGCCAGCAGCTTAGGTGGGGCTCGGGTTTCCACCGAGCAGTACTTC.

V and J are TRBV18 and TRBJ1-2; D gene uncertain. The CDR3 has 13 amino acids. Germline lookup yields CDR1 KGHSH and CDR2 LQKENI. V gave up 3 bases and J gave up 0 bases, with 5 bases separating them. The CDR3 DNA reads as TGTGCCAGCTCACCCCGTCCTAACTATGGCTACACCTTC. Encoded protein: CASSPRPNYGYTF.

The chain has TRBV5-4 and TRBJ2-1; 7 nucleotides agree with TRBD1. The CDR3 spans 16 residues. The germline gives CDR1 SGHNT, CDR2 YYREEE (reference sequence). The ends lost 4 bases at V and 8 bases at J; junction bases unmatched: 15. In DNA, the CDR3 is TGTGCCAGCAGCGGCACGGACAGGAAGTCGATCGATGAGCAGTTCTTC. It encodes CASSGTDRKSIDEQFF. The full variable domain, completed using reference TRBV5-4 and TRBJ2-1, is ETGVTQSPTHLIKTRGQQVTLRCSSQSGHNTVSWYQQALGQGPQFIFQYYREEENGRGNFPPRFSGLQFPNYSSELNVNALELDDSALYLCASSGTDRKSIDEQFFGPGTRLTVL.

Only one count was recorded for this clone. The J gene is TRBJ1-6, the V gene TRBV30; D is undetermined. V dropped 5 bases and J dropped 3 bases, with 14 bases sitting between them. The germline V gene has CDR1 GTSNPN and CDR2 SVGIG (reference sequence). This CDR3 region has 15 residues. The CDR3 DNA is TGTGCCTGGGGAAGAGAAGGCGGCTATAATTCACCCCTCCACTTT. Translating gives CAWGREGGYNSPLHF.

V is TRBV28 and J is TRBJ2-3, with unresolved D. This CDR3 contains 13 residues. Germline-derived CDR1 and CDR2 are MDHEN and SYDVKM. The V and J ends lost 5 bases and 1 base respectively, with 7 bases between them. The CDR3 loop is CASSTQGTDTQYF. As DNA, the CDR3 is TGTGCCAGCAGTACCCAGGGCACAGATACGCAGTATTTT.